This T cell receptor (beta chain) was recorded in a study of T cells in Graves' hyperthyroidism and ophthalmopathy. The study enrolled patients aged 18 to 65 with newly diagnosed hyperthyroidism of under 2 months' duration. Trimming left V 5 bases short and J 14 bases short, with 16 bases between. This CDR3 spans 12 amino acids. RNA transcripts provided the source from which TCR beta CDR3 regions were amplified. During a first-round RT-PCR of the TCR CDR3, the HTBI primer set was used. TCRdb re-called the multiplex PCR reads with MiXCR, one entry per CDR3 protein. The sample has about 180,000 distinct CDR3 sequences, about 15% seen once.

Sequenced input: blood. The sequence derives from a woman between 50 and 59 years old with Graves' hyperthyroidism. The chain joins TRBV12-3 or TRBV12-4 to TRBJ2-1, with a weak D call TRBD1 (6 bases). Here the CDR3 reads CASSTGQGYKFF. The CDR3 DNA sequence: TGTGCCAGCAGTACCGGCCAGGGGTATAAGTTCTTC.